A selection of T cell receptor beta chains follows, all from one sample in a study of T cell changes during pregnancy in multiple sclerosis. Assay: immunoSEQ multiplex PCR; the TCRdb copy retains only in-frame clones and omits some. The sample contains about 80,000 clones, 85% to 95% of which appear only once. Specimen: peripheral blood, collected in the second trimester of pregnancy. The receptors stem from a female donor in good health, enrolled as a control in a pregnancy study. Each CDR3 is given with its conserved first and last residue. A D gene is named only where the DNA matches it firmly. Not all rows give a size; the values are once, few, many and, for expanded clones, a class.

V	size	J	D	CDR3	DNA
TRBV28	NA	TRBJ2-2	NA	CASRAAGRTNTGELFF	TGTGCCAGCAGGGCTGCGGGGCGGACCAACACCGGGGAGCTGTTTTTT
TRBV28	NA	TRBJ2-7	NA	CASSYGYEQYF	TGTGCCAGCAGTTACGGCTACGAGCAGTACTTC
TRBV30	NA	TRBJ2-6	NA	CAWSSGSSGANVLTF	TGTGCCTGGAGTTCGGGAAGCTCTGGGGCCAACGTCCTGACTTTC
TRBV29-1	NA	TRBJ1-1	NA	CSSRLRRRDTEAFF	TGCAGCTCCAGGCTGAGGAGGCGGGACACTGAAGCTTTCTTT
TRBV19	NA	TRBJ2-5	NA	CASSYDLDSQETQYF	TGTGCCAGTAGTTACGACCTGGACAGCCAAGAGACCCAGTACTTC
TRBV29-1	NA	TRBJ2-2	NA	CSAFQGSGELFF	TGCAGCGCATTTCAGGGGTCCGGGGAGCTGTTTTTT
TRBV18	once	TRBJ1-1	NA	CASSEQGDGEAFF	TGTGCCAGCTCGGAACAGGGTGACGGTGAAGCTTTCTTT
TRBV30	NA	TRBJ1-5	NA	CAWSQGLEPQHF	TGTGCCTGGTCACAGGGATTAGAGCCCCAGCATTTT
TRBV5-6	NA	TRBJ1-5	NA	CASSLEGSPHQPQHF	TGTGCCAGCAGCTTGGAAGGGAGCCCCCATCAGCCCCAGCATTTT
TRBV4-1	NA	TRBJ2-7	TRBD1	CASSLGTAYEQYF	TGCGCCAGCAGCCTCGGGACAGCCTACGAGCAGTACTTC
TRBV11-2	NA	TRBJ1-2	TRBD1	CASSPRDRGGYGYTF	TGTGCCAGCAGCCCCCGGGACAGGGGTGGATATGGCTACACCTTC
TRBV7-6	NA	TRBJ2-1	TRBD2	CASSGTPGLAGNEQFF	TGTGCCAGCAGCGGGACACCGGGACTAGCGGGCAATGAGCAGTTCTTC
TRBV5-8	NA	TRBJ2-5	NA	CASSVIQETQYF	TGTGCCAGCAGCGTAATACAGGAGACCCAGTACTTC
TRBV7-9	NA	TRBJ2-2	TRBD1	CASSFGRDRGKTGELFF	TGTGCCAGCAGCTTCGGTCGGGACAGGGGGAAAACCGGGGAGCTGTTTTTT
TRBV19	NA	TRBJ2-4	TRBD2	CASSIGGGRENIQYF	TGTGCCAGTAGTATCGGGGGAGGGCGGGAAAACATTCAGTACTTC
TRBV6-6	NA	TRBJ2-3	NA	CASKDEQRGTDTQYF	TGTGCCAGCAAAGATGAGCAGAGGGGCACAGATACGCAGTATTTT
TRBV7-9	few	TRBJ2-7	TRBD1	CASSPGQDGDYEQYF	TGTGCCAGCAGCCCTGGACAGGATGGAGACTACGAGCAGTACTTC
TRBV7-2	once	TRBJ1-1	NA	CASSLRMAGEAFF	TGTGCCAGCAGCTTACGGATGGCAGGTGAAGCTTTCTTT
TRBV27	once	TRBJ2-1	TRBD2	CASKGLEGYNEQFF	TGTGCCAGCAAGGGACTAGAAGGTTACAATGAGCAGTTCTTC
TRBV28	NA	TRBJ2-7	NA	CASSSQGLSPSYEQYF	TGTGCCAGCAGTTCCCAGGGGCTGTCCCCGTCCTACGAGCAGTACTTC
TRBV5-5	NA	TRBJ1-1	NA	CASSPLGGGTEAFF	TGTGCCAGCAGCCCCTTAGGCGGGGGCACTGAAGCTTTCTTT
TRBV2	NA	TRBJ1-5	TRBD1	CASRRDSNQPQHF	TGTGCCAGCCGACGGGACAGTAATCAGCCCCAGCATTTT
TRBV2	NA	TRBJ2-7	NA	CASLDPGLDYEQYF	TGTGCCAGCCTTGACCCGGGACTCGACTACGAGCAGTACTTC